The entry that follows covers one TCR beta chain sequence. Its target is not known. This specimen belongs to a study of shared clonotypes between healthy human individuals. Study-wide background: The study used three CD4 naive, three CD4 memory, two CD8 naive and one CD8 memory plate per donor.

The study's findings and limits: Only blood was sampled; tissue repertoires likely differ. Estimated clonotype richness was generally higher in naive than memory subsets. Large sequencing depth failed to make sorted-subset sequencing complete, rarefaction showed.

Sequencing used immunoSEQ multiplex PCR; TCRdb keeps in-frame clones, though not all of them. The sample lists around 2,100,000 clones; around 96% were seen once. Naive CD8 cells lacked CD45RO, underwent positive selection for CCR7 and left out terminally differentiated effector memory CD45RA+ cells. From germline, CDR1 is SGHKS and CDR2 YYEKEE (reference sequence). The CDR3 contains 15 residues. The V and J ends lost 4 bases and 1 base respectively, with 13 bases between them. Material for sequencing was naive CD8+ T cells sorted from blood. The J gene is TRBJ2-3, the V gene TRBV5-5, with D perhaps matching TRBD1 or TRBD2 (5 bases each). This sequence was found in a man aged 18 to 30 in good health. The CDR3 sequence: CASSEWDPRTDTQYF. CDR3 coding DNA: TGTGCCAGCAGCGAATGGGACCCCCGCACAGATACGCAGTATTTT. Variable domain in full (rest from reference TRBV5-5 and TRBJ2-3): DAGVTQSPTHLIKTRGQQVTLRCSPISGHKSVSWYQQVLGQGPQFIFQYYEKEERGRGNFPDRFSARQFPNYSSELNVNALLLGDSALYLCASSEWDPRTDTQYFGPGTRLTVL.